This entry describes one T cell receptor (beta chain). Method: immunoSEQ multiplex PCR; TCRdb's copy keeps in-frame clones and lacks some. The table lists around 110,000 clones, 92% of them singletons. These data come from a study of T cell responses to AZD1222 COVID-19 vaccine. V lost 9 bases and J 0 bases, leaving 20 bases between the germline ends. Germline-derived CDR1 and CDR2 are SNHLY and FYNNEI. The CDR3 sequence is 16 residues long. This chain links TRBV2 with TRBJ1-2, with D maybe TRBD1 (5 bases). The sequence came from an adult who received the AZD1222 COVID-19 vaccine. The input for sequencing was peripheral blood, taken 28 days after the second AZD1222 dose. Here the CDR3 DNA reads TGTGCCAGTAGGGCGGGACGGGGTTTCGCTAACTATGGCTACACCTTC. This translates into CASRAGRGFANYGYTF.